This T cell receptor (beta chain) appears in the sequencing data of a study of shared clonotypes between healthy human individuals (dated by TCRdb to 2020 to 2021). A note on the overall study: The cohort comprised a couple of women and three men aged 18 to 49 years. For each donor, CD4 naive and CD4 memory were each given three plates, CD8 naive was given two plates, and CD8 memory was given one plate. Blood TCR repertoires of roughly five healthy adults were deeply sequenced to estimate repertoire size and the extent of clonotype sharing between individuals. Libraries were prepared and TCR repertoires were sequenced by different laboratories using diverse techniques, in order to increase sequencing depth and limit assay-specific biases. Each donor's leukapheresis produced roughly between roughly 0.85 and 9.5 billion PBMCs.

On this clone itself: Its antigen is not yet known. No base qualities exist here, and no much larger clone lies one base off it. Other DNA sequences in the same sample also yield this CDR3.

The donors were healthy, HIV-negative adults who had no recently reported acute infections or vaccinations. Only Caucasian adults living in Nashville, Tennessee, USA were represented among the donors. CD4+ T cells were enriched by magnetic negative selection, after which naive cells were positively selected on CD45RA and the negative fraction was taken as the memory subset. Blood was collected by leukapheresis, and PBMCs were isolated by Ficoll-Histopaque density gradient centrifugation and then cryopreserved in liquid nitrogen vapor phase. Analytical flow cytometry was used to check the purity and quantity of each magnetically sorted T cell population. From each sorted fraction, genomic DNA was isolated and quantified by UV absorbance on a Nanodrop 2000c. Trimmed from V: 6 bases; trimmed from J: 4 bases; junction bases lacking a gene match: 6. The CDR3 covers 14 residues, taking in both the cysteine and the phenylalanine. CDR3 DNA is the only sequence kept; it has 42 bases, read in frame from the first base. CDR1 and CDR2 are read off the germline V gene as MDHEN and SYDVKM.

Using the deep immunoSEQ assay, multiplex PCR amplified TCR CDR3 regions from genomic DNA. For each cell subset, the extracted genomic DNA was distributed evenly across all wells of several immunoSEQ 96-well plates, and each plate served as one replicate. Each replicate PCR for sorted subsets received around 200 ng genomic DNA, equal to roughly 30,000 T cell genomes. Purified libraries were measured with a Qubit 3.0 fluorometer, size-checked on a Bioanalyzer 2100, and measured again with the KAPA Library Quantification kit. A separate single-read 150-cycle Illumina NextSeq 550 flow cell was used to sequence each immunoSEQ 96-well plate. Concerning the study's data processing: The immunoSEQ output contained only junctional sequences without quality scores, so filtering could not match that applied to full-length reads. Sequences were annotated with PyIR, a Python wrapper for IgBLAST v1.9, using IMGT germline references to assign V/J genes and CDR3. Reads were filtered out if the reads had weak V/J assignments (E-value above 1e-6), no CDR3, stop codons, out-of-frame junctions, or ambiguous translated residues. V3J clonotypes were defined as sequences sharing the same inferred V gene, J gene, and CDR3 amino acid sequence. Percentage overlap between repertoires was computed as shared unique clonotypes divided by the size of the smaller repertoire. Repertoire richness was assessed with RTK rarefaction, the Chao1 estimator, and Recon v2.1 estimates of unobserved clonotypes. Generation probabilities were computed with OLGA for all TCRbeta clonotypes obtained by the gDNA method from four donors. This is the immuneACCESS table as TCRdb keeps it, with only in-frame sequences that have V and J called. A part of the clones is gone; compared with another copy, unresolved V genes explain less than half, and the rest is unexplained. For V, J and clone size, that table is used; D and trimming come from the DNA. The sample yields 950,000 to 1,200,000 clones; around 77% were counted once. Of the sample, about 0.94% falls within the top ten clones.

Findings and caveats that apply to the study as a whole: Across a handful of donors, roughly 5% of naive CD4, approximately 3.6% of naive CD8, 2.3% of memory CD4, and approximately 0.4% of memory CD8 clonotypes were shared. Compared with non-shared clonotypes, the clonotypes found in all four sorted-subset donors had higher generation probabilities. Incomplete sequencing was indicated by rarefaction of sorted-subset datasets, despite the large sequencing depth. Pairwise subsampling indicated that sequencing depth was expected to affect the degree of clonotype sharing among donors. Only blood was sampled, and tissue TCR repertoires likely differ from those in blood. Naive subsets generally had larger estimated clonotype richness than memory subsets did. The small number of donors limited the genetic and exposure-history diversity represented.

The sequence joins TRBV28 to TRBJ1-2; 9 bases in the middle match TRBD1. This receptor was obtained from a man aged 18 to 35 in good health. Some clones in this sample may be carry-over from other donors' samples. Sequencing was performed on memory CD4+ T cells from PBMCs. Explained via the paper, the cell subset or site label denotes: CD45RA-negative fraction. The CDR3 region: CASRLQGAPYGYTF. The DNA sequence is as follows: TGTGCCAGCAGGTTACAGGGGGCGCCCTATGGCTACACCTTC.